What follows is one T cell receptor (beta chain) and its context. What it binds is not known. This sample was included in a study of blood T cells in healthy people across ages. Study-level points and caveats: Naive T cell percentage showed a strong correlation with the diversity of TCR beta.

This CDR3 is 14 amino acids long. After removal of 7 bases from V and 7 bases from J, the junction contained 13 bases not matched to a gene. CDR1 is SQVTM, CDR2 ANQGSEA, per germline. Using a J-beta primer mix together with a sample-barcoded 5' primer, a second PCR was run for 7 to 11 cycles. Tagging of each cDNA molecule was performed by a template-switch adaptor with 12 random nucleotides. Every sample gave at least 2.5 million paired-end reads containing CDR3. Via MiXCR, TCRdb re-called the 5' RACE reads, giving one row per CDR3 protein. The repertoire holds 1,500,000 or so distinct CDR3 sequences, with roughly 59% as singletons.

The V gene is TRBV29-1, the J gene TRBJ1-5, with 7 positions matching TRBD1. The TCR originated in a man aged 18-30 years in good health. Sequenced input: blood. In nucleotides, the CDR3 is TGCAGCGCCAGGAGGGGGCGAGTTTGCCAGCCCCAGCATTTT. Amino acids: CSARRGRVCQPQHF. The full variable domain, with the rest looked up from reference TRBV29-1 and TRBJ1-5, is SAVISQKPSRDICQRGTSLTIQCQVDSQVTMMFWYRQQPGQSLTLIATANQGSEATYESGFVIDKFPISRPNLTFSTLTVSNMSPEDSSIYLCSARRGRVCQPQHFGDGTRLSIL.